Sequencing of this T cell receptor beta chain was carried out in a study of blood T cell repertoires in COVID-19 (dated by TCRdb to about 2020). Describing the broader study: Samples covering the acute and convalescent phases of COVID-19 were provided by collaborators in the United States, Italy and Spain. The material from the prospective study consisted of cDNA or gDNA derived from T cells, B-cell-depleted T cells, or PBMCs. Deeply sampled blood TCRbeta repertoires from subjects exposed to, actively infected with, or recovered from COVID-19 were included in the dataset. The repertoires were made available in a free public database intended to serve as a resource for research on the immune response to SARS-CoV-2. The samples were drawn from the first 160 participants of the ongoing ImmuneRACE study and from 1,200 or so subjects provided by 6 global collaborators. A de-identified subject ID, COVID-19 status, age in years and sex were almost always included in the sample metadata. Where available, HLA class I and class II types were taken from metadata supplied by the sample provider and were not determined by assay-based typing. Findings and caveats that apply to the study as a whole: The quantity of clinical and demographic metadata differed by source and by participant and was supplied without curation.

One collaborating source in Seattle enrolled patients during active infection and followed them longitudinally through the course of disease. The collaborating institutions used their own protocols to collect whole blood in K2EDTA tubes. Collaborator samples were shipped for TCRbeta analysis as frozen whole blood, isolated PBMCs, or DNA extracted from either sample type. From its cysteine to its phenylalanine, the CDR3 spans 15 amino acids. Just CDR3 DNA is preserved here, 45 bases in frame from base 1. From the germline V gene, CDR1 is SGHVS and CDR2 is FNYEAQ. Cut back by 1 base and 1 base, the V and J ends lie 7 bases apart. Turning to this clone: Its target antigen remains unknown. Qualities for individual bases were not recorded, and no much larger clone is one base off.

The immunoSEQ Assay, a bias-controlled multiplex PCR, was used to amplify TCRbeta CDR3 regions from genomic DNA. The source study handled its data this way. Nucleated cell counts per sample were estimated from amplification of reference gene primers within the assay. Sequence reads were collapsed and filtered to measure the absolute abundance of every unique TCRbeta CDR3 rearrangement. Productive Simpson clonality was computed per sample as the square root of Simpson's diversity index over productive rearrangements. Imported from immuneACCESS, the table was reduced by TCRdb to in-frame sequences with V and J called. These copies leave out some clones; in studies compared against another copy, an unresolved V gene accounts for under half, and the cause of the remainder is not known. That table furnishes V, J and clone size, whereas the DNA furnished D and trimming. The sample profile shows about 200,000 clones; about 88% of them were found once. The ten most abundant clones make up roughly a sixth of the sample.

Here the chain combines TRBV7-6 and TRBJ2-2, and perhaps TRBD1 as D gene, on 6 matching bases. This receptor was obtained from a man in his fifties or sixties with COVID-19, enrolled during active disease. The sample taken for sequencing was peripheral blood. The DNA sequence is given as TGTGCCAGCAGCTTAGAGGACAGGAACACCGGGGAGCTGTTTTTT. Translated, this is CASSLEDRNTGELFF.